In this sample, the clone carrying this T cell receptor beta chain turned up many times. Generation of TCR beta libraries employed quantitative 5'-RACE incorporating molecular barcodes. A single record per CDR3 protein comes from TCRdb applying MiXCR to the 5' RACE reads. Of some 240,000 distinct CDR3 sequences in the sample, around 7.8% were seen once. The data were taken from a study of CD8 T cells in ankylosing spondylitis. Per the germline V gene, CDR1 is MDHEN and CDR2 is SYDVKM. V was shortened by 1 base and J by 3 bases, with 4 bases between the two germline ends. This CDR3 is built from 13 residues.

Source material: blood, either unsorted or a sorted T cell fraction (not recorded which). The sequence was collected from a male donor with ankylosing spondylitis or in good health (not recorded which). This rearrangement joins TRBV28 to TRBJ1-5; D unresolved. CDR3 region: CASSLFDNQPQHF. The CDR3, as DNA: TGTGCCAGCAGTTTATTTGACAATCAGCCCCAGCATTTT.